The T cell receptor (beta chain) described here comes from a study of blood T cell repertoires in COVID-19. The method was immunoSEQ multiplex PCR; TCRdb's version includes in-frame clones alone and lacks a portion of them. The repertoire includes over 400,000 clones, approximately 88% of them detected once, and less than 9.5% sits in the top ten. Germline CDR1 LGHNA, CDR2 YNFKEQ. This CDR3 spans 16 amino acids. The junction had 4 bases not matched to a gene; V was cut back by 3 bases and J by 3 bases. The specimen was peripheral blood. The receptor comes from a woman in her forties or fifties with COVID-19, enrolled during active disease. The chain employs TRBV4-2 and TRBJ2-1; 11 bases match TRBD2. CDR3 DNA sequence: TGTGCCAGCAGCCAGCACACTAGCGGGGGCTACAATGAGCAGTTCTTC. Its protein product is CASSQHTSGGYNEQFF.